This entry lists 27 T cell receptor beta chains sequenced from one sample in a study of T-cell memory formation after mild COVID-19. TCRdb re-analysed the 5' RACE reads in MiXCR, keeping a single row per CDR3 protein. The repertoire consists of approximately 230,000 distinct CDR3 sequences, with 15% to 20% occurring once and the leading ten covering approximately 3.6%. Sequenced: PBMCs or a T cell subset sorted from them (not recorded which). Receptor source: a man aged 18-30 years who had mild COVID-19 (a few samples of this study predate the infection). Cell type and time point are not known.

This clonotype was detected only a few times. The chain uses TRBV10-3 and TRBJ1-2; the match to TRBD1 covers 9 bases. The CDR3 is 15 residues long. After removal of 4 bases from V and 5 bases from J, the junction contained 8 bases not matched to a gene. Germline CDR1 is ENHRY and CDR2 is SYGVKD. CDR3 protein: CAISADPGTGYGYTF. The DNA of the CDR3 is TGTGCCATCAGTGCAGATCCCGGGACAGGGTATGGCTACACCTTC.

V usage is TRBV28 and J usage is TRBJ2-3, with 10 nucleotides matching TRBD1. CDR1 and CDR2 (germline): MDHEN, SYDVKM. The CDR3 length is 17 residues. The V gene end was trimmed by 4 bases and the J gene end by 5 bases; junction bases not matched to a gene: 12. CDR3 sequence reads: CASSSSGTGVLVDTQYF. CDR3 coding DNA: TGTGCCAGCAGTTCCTCCGGGACAGGGGTGTTGGTAGATACGCAGTATTTT.

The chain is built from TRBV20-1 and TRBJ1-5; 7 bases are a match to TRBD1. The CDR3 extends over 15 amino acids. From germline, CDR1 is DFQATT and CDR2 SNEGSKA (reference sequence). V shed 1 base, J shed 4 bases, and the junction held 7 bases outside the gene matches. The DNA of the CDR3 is TGCAGTGCTAGAGCTTTGGGGACAGTAAATCAGCCCCAGCATTTT. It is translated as CSARALGTVNQPQHF.

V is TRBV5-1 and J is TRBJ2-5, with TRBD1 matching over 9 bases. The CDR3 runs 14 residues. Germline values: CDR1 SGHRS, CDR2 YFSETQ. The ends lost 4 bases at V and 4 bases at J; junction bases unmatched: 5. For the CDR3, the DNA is TGCGCCAGCAGCCCCGGGACAGGGCCAGAGACCCAGTACTTC. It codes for CASSPGTGPETQYF.

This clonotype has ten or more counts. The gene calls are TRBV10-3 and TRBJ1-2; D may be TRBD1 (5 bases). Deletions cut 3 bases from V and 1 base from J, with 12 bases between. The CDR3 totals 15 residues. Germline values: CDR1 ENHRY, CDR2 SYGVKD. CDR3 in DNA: TGTGCCATCAGTGATCCGGGACGGGATAACTATGGCTACACCTTC. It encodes CAISDPGRDNYGYTF.

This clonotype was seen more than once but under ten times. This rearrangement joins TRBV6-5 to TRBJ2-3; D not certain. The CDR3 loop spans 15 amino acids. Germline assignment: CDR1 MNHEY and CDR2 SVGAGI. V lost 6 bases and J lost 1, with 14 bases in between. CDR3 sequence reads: CASSFDGVGTDTQYF. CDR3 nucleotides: TGTGCCAGCAGCTTTGACGGAGTTGGCACAGATACGCAGTATTTT.

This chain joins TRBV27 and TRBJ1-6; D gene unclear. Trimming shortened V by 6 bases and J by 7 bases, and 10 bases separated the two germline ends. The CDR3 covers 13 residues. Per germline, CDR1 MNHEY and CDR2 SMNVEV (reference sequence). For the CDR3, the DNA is TGTGCCAGCAGCAAGGACCGCAATTCACCCCTCCACTTT. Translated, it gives CASSKDRNSPLHF.

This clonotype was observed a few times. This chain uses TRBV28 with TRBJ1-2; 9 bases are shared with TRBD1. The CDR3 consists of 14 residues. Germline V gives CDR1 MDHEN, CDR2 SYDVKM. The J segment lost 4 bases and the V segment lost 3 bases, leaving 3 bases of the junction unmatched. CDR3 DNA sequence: TGTGCCAGCAGTTTGGGACAGGGCGCCTATGGCTACACCTTC. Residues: CASSLGQGAYGYTF.

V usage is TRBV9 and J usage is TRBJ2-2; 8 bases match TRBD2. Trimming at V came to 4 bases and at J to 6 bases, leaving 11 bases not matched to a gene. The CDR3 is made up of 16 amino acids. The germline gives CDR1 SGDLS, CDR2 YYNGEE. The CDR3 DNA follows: TGTGCCAGCAGCCCGCCGGGACTAGGTCTCTCCGGGGAGCTGTTTTTT. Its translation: CASSPPGLGLSGELFF. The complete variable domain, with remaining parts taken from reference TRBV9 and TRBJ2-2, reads DSGVTQTPKHLITATGQRVTLRCSPRSGDLSVYWYQQSLDQGLQFLIQYYNGEERAKGNILERFSAQQFPDLHSELNLSSLELGDSALYFCASSPPGLGLSGELFFGEGSRLTVL.

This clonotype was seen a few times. The CDR3 loop reads CASSVPVGDQPQHF. CDR3 nucleotides: TGTGCCAGCAGTGTCCCCGTTGGGGATCAGCCCCAGCATTTT. The rearrangement joins TRBV2 to TRBJ1-5; no reliable D call. Per the germline V gene, CDR1 is SNHLY and CDR2 is FYNNEI. The CDR3 contains 14 residues. Between the trimmed V and J ends, which lost 4 bases and 5 bases, there was a span of 12 bases.

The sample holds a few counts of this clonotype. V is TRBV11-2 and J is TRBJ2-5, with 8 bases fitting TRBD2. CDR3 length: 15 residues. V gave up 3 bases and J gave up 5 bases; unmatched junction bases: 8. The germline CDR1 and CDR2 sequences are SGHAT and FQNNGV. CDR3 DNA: TGTGCCAGCAGCTTGGGGCGGGGGGCCGCGGAGACCCAGTACTTC. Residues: CASSLGRGAAETQYF.

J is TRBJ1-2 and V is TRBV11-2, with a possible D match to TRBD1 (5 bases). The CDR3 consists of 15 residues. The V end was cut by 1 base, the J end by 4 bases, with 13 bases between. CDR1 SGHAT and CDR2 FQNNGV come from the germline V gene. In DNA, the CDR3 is TGTGCCAGCAGCTTAGTAACAGGACCTGCCTATGGCTACACCTTC. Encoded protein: CASSLVTGPAYGYTF.

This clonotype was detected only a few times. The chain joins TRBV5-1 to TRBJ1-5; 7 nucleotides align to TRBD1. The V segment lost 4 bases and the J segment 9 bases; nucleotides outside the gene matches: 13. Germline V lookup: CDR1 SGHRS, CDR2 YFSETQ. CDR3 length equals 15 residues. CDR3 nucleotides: TGCGCCAGCAGCCTAGAGACAGGGAGCTCCGGGCCCCAGCATTTT. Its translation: CASSLETGSSGPQHF.

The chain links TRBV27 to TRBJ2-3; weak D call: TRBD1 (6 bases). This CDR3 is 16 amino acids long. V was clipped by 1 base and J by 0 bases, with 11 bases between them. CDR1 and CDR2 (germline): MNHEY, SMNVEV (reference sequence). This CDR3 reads CASSLLNRASTDTQYF. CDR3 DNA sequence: TGTGCCAGCAGTTTATTGAACAGGGCCAGCACAGATACGCAGTATTTT.

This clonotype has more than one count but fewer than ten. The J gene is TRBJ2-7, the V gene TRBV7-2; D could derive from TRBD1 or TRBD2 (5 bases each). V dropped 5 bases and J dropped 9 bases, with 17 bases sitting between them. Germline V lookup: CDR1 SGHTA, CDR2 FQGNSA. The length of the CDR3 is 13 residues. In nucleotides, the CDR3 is TGTGCCAGCAGCCCGGGACCCAGGTTCGTGCAGTACGTC. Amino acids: CASSPGPRFVQYV.

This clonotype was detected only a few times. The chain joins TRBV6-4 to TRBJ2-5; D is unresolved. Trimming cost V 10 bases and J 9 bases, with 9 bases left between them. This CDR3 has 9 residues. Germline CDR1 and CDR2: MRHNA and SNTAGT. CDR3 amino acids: CATLGPQYF. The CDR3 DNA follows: TGTGCCACCCTCGGTCCCCAGTACTTC.

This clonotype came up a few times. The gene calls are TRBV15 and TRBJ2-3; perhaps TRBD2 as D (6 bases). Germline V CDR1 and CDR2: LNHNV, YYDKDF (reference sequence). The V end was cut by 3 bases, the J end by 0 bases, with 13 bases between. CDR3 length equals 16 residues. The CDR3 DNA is TGTGCCACCAGCAGGCCTTTAGCGGCTAGCACAGATACGCAGTATTTT. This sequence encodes CATSRPLAASTDTQYF.

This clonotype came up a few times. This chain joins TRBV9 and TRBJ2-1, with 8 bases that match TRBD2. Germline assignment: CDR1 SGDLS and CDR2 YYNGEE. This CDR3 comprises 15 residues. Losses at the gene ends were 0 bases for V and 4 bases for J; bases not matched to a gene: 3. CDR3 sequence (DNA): TGTGCCAGCAGCGTAGAGGCTAGCGGGTACAATGAGCAGTTCTTC. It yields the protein CASSVEASGYNEQFF.

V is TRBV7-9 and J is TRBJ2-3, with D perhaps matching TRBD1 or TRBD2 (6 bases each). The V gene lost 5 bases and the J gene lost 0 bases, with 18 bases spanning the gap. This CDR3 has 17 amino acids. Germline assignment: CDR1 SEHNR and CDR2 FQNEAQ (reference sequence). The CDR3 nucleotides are TGTGCCAGCAGCCAGGGGATCGGGGGTCTAAGCACAGATACGCAGTATTTT. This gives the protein CASSQGIGGLSTDTQYF.

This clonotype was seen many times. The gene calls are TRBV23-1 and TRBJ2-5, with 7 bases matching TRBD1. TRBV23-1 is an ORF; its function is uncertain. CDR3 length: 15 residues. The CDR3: CAVVLVGRGQETQYF. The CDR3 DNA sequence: TGCGCAGTGGTCCTCGTTGGCAGGGGGCAAGAGACCCAGTACTTC.

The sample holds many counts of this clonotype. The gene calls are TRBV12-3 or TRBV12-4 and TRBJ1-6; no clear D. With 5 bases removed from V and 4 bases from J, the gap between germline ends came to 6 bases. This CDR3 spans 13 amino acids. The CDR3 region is CASSPEYNSPLHF. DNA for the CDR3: TGTGCCAGCAGTCCAGAGTATAATTCACCCCTCCACTTT.

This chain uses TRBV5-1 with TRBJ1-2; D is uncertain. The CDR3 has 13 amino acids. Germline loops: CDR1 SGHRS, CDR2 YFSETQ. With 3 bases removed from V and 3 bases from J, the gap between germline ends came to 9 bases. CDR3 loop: CASSSDRDYGYTF. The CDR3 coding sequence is TGCGCCAGCAGCTCCGATCGGGACTATGGCTACACCTTC.

In DNA, the CDR3 is TGCAGTGCTAGTGGTCAGAGAGGGGACTATGGCTACACCTTC. Translation gives CSASGQRGDYGYTF. V is TRBV20-1 and J is TRBJ1-2; tentative D call: TRBD1 (5 bases). The ends were cut back, 3 bases at V and 3 bases at J, with 14 bases in the middle. CDR1 is DFQATT, CDR2 SNEGSKA, per germline (reference sequence). The CDR3 contains 14 residues.

The CDR3 sequence is CASRPAGSQPQHF. The CDR3 DNA sequence: TGTGCCAGCAGGCCGGCAGGTTCCCAGCCCCAGCATTTT. V gene TRBV6-2 or TRBV6-3 combines with J gene TRBJ1-5; the D is unclear. This CDR3 region has 13 residues. Germline V gene sequence: CDR1 MNHEY, CDR2 SVGEGT. Between the trimmed V and J ends, which lost 6 bases and 7 bases, there was a span of 13 bases.

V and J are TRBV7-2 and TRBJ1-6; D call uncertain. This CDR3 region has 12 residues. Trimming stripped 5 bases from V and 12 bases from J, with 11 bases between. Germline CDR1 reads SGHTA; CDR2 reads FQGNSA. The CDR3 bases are TGTGCCAGCAGCCCAGCGGATAAACCCCTCCACTTT. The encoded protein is CASSPADKPLHF.

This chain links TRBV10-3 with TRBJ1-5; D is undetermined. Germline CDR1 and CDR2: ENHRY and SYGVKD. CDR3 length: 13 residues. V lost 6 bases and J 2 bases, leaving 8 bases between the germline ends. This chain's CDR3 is CAIRREGNQPQHF. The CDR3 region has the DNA TGTGCCATCAGGAGGGAGGGCAATCAGCCCCAGCATTTT.

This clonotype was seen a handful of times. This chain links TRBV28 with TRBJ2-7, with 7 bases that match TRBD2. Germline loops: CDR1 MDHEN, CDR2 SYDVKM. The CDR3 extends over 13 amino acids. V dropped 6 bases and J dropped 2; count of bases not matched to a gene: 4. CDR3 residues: CASRGTTTYEQYV. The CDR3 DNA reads TGTGCCAGCAGGGGGACTACGACCTACGAGCAGTACGTC.